One TCR beta chain is described in this entry. Antigen unknown. V was pared by 0 bases and J by 3 bases, with 9 bases between. The V gene's germline CDR1 is SGDLS and CDR2 YYNGEE. The CDR3 runs to 15 residues. The data were obtained in a study of cytomegalovirus exposure and HLA in healthy donors. The study's findings and limits: The dataset shows that most TCR sequences were rare, while some public TCRs occurred in many donors. Cytomegalovirus-associated TCR beta chains were listed, numbering under 200.

Profiled with immunoSEQ multiplex PCR; TCRdb holds only in-frame clones, not every one. The profile shows about 160,000 clones, about 88% of them singletons. This TCR came from a woman in her late teens or twenties in good health and CMV-seronegative. This chain links TRBV9 with TRBJ2-2, with TRBD2 as a possible D gene (5 bases). Material for sequencing was PBMCs. Written as DNA, the CDR3 is TGTGCCAGCAGCGTAGGGGGAGCCTACACCGGGGAGCTGTTTTTT. Amino acid sequence: CASSVGGAYTGELFF.